Below are 15 T cell receptor beta chains sequenced from a single sample in a study of OX40 agonist ivuxolimab in advanced cancers. TCRdb's copy holds only in-frame clones and misses some; the assay was immunoSEQ multiplex PCR. Of some 60,000 clones in the sample, about 80% were seen once. The sample here was CD4+ or CD8+ T cells sorted from blood, taken in a trial of the OX40 agonist ivuxolimab. Receptors were obtained from an adult with an advanced solid tumor such as melanoma, head and neck, liver or kidney cancer.

This clone was counted once. The V gene is TRBV23-1, the J gene TRBJ1-5; the D is unclear. TRBV23-1 belongs to the ORF category, with a function that is uncertain. Trimming left V 3 bases short and J 10 bases short, with 10 bases between. The CDR3 extends over 12 amino acids. The CDR3 reads CASSQPFGPQHF. The CDR3 coding sequence is TGCGCCAGCAGTCAGCCTTTTGGACCCCAGCATTTT.

This chain connects TRBV2 to TRBJ2-3, with TRBD1 matching 10 bases. The V gene end was trimmed by 0 bases and the J gene end by 11 bases; junction bases not matched to a gene: 5. The germline V gene has CDR1 SNHLY and CDR2 FYNNEI. The CDR3 contains 14 residues. The CDR3 reads CASSEAGGDRGQYF. CDR3 DNA: TGTGCCAGCAGTGAAGCGGGAGGGGACAGGGGGCAGTATTTT. The variable domain in full, with the rest retrieved from reference TRBV2 and TRBJ2-3, is EPEVTQTPSHQVTQMGQEVILRCVPISNHLYFYWYRQILGQKVEFLVSFYNNEISEKSEIFDDQFSVERPDGSNFTLKIRSTKLEDSAMYFCASSEAGGDRGQYFGPGTRLTVL.

This rearrangement joins TRBV6-4 to TRBJ2-2; possibly TRBD1 or TRBD2 for D (5 bases each). Germline V CDR1 and CDR2: MRHNA, SNTAGT. Trimming cost V 1 base and J 1 base, with 7 bases left between them. CDR3 size: 15 residues. CDR3 loop: CASSDWGMNTGELFF. The CDR3 region has the DNA TGTGCCAGCAGTGACTGGGGGATGAACACCGGGGAGCTGTTTTTT.

V is TRBV21-1 and J is TRBJ1-1. TRBV21-1 is assigned pseudogene status. The CDR3 consists of 14 residues. The CDR3 here is CASSKDGVNTEAFF. CDR3 DNA sequence: TGTGCCAGCAGCAAGGACGGCGTGAACACTGAAGCTTTCTTT.

This sequence joins TRBV5-4 and TRBJ2-1; maybe TRBD2 (6 bases). The CDR3 length is 14 residues. CDR1 is SGHNT and CDR2 is YYREEE in the germline V gene (reference sequence). V lost 4 bases, J lost 3 bases, and 11 bases lay in between. DNA of the CDR3: TGTGCCAGCAGCGGGGGACTCCACTACAATGAGCAGTTCTTC. Its protein is CASSGGLHYNEQFF.

The chain couples TRBV21-1 to TRBJ1-1. TRBV21-1 corresponds to a pseudogene. The length of the CDR3 is 12 residues. The CDR3 nucleotides read TGTGCCAGCAGCAATGGTTTCACTGAAGCTTTCTTT. This encodes CASSNGFTEAFF.

This rearrangement joins TRBV11-3 to TRBJ1-2, with D uncertain. The V gene lost 0 bases and the J gene lost 4 bases, with 9 bases spanning the gap. This CDR3 has 14 amino acids. Germline CDR1 and CDR2: SGHNT and YENEEA. The CDR3 reads CASSLDFRSYGYTF. The CDR3 DNA is TGTGCCAGCAGCTTAGATTTTCGCAGCTATGGCTACACCTTC.

By share, this clone ranks as medium-sized. CDR3 in amino acids: CASSYSYGYTF. CDR3 nucleotides: TGTGCCAGCAGTTACTCGTATGGCTACACCTTC. The V call is TRBV6-6, the J call TRBJ1-2; no definite D call. The length of the CDR3 is 11 residues. V lost 0 bases and J lost 5, with 1 base in between. Germline V CDR1 and CDR2: MNHNY, SVGAGI (reference sequence).

A few counts support this clone. The chain uses TRBV7-9 and TRBJ2-3; D is ambiguous. V was clipped by 6 bases and J by 3 bases, with 7 bases between them. This CDR3 is built from 12 residues. Germline CDR1 and CDR2: SEHNR and FQNEAQ (reference sequence). CDR3 residues: CASSSVTDTQYF. In DNA form, the CDR3 reads TGTGCCAGCAGTTCGGTAACAGATACGCAGTATTTT.

This chain connects TRBV6-1 to TRBJ2-3; TRBD2 aligns across 8 bases. This CDR3 region has 15 residues. V shed 6 bases, J shed 1 base, and the junction held 6 bases outside the gene matches. CDR1 MNHNS and CDR2 SASEGT come from the germline V gene. As DNA, the CDR3 is TGTGCCAGCAGAAGCAGCGGGAGAGGCACAGATACGCAGTATTTT. It is translated as CASRSSGRGTDTQYF.

The chain recombines TRBV4-1 with TRBJ1-1; 8 bases fit TRBD1. V lost 4 bases and J lost 6; bases outside the gene matches: 7. Germline lookup yields CDR1 MGHRA and CDR2 YSYEKL. This CDR3 is 14 amino acids long. In nucleotides, the CDR3 is TGCGCCAGCAGCCCGCCGGACAGGGTACCTGAAGCTTTCTTT. Protein product: CASSPPDRVPEAFF.

This chain uses TRBV4-2 with TRBJ2-7, with D unclear. This CDR3 has 14 residues. Germline loops: CDR1 LGHNA, CDR2 YNFKEQ. V lost 5 bases to trimming and J lost 6 bases, with 17 bases between them. The CDR3 coding sequence is TGTGCCAGCAGCTTGGAATTAGCCTCGGGCGAGCAGTACTTC. Encoded protein: CASSLELASGEQYF.

This clone was seen once. V usage is TRBV2 and J usage is TRBJ2-7, with 8 bases matching TRBD1. The CDR3 is made up of 17 amino acids. Germline values: CDR1 SNHLY, CDR2 FYNNEI. With 6 bases clipped from V and 0 bases from J, the junction kept 13 bases outside the gene matches. CDR3 nucleotide sequence: TGTGCCAGCAGGCCCAAAGGGTGGGACAGGAGCTCCTACGAGCAGTACTTC. Amino acid sequence: CASRPKGWDRSSYEQYF.

The chain's CDR3 is CASRRTGFEQYF. In nucleotides, the CDR3 is TGTGCCAGCAGACGGACAGGGTTCGAGCAGTACTTC. The chain has TRBV28 and TRBJ2-7; 8 bases agree with TRBD1. Germline CDR1 and CDR2: MDHEN and SYDVKM. The trim removed 6 bases at V and 6 bases at J, leaving 4 bases unmatched. The CDR3 extends over 12 amino acids.

V gene TRBV7-9 combines with J gene TRBJ1-1; D remains unclear. This CDR3 spans 15 amino acids. V was trimmed by 5 bases and J by 1 base, leaving 14 bases between them. In germline, CDR1 is SEHNR, CDR2 FQNEAQ (reference sequence). CDR3: CASSPRRGTNTEAFF. CDR3 bases: TGTGCCAGCAGCCCCCGGCGGGGAACGAACACTGAAGCTTTCTTT.